These 31 T cell receptor beta chains were all obtained from the same sample, sequenced in a study of glioma-infiltrating T cells. TCR alpha and beta CDR3 regions were amplified from RNA using iRepertoire nested multiplex PCR. Each CDR3 protein is one row after TCRdb ran MiXCR on the multiplex PCR reads. The sample records around 190,000 distinct CDR3 sequences, around 30% being singletons. The sample taken for sequencing was glioma tissue, nonneoplastic brain tissue, or PBMCs (not recorded which). These receptors were collected from a human donor with low-grade glioma or glioblastoma, undergoing nonglioma brain surgery, or in good health (not recorded which).

This clonotype was observed many times. The chain has TRBV20-1 and TRBJ1-5; 10 bases are shared with TRBD1. The CDR3 is 14 residues long. Trimming took 1 base from V and 5 from J; bases not matched to a gene: 2. Germline V CDR1 and CDR2: DFQATT, SNEGSKA (reference sequence). The CDR3 bases are TGCAGTGCTAGAGTTGGGACAGGGGATCAGCCCCAGCATTTT. It is translated as CSARVGTGDQPQHF.

This clonotype was seen at least ten times. The rearrangement uses TRBV4-1 and TRBJ2-1; 9 bases agree with TRBD2. V dropped 3 bases and J dropped 4; count of bases not matched to a gene: 4. The CDR3 consists of 15 residues. The V gene's germline CDR1 is MGHRA and CDR2 YSYEKL. CDR3 residues: CASSHTSGPYNEQFF. The DNA for the CDR3 is TGCGCCAGCAGCCATACTAGCGGGCCTTACAATGAGCAGTTCTTC.

About this clonotype: Being one base from a much bigger clone, this may be a read error. The chain is built from TRBV5-4 and TRBJ2-5; 16 nucleotides agree with TRBD2. After removal of 4 bases from V and 5 bases from J, the junction contained 11 bases not matched to a gene. The CDR3 contains 18 residues. Germline CDR1 and CDR2: SGHNT and YYREEE (reference sequence). CDR3 bases: TGTGCCAGCAGCACGCAGCCAGGGACTAGCGGGAGGGGTGAGACCCAGTACTTC. Amino acids: CASSTQPGTSGRGETQYF. The full variable domain, completed using reference TRBV5-4 and TRBJ2-5, is ETGVTQSPTHLIKTRGQQVTLRCSSQSGHNTVSWYQQALGQGPQFIFQYYREEENGRGNFPPRFSGLQFPNYSSELNVNALELDDSALYLCASSTQPGTSGRGETQYFGPGTRLLVL.

There are many counts of this clonotype. V and J are TRBV28 and TRBJ2-7; TRBD1 aligns across 8 bases. Per germline, CDR1 MDHEN and CDR2 SYDVKM. Losses at the gene ends were 5 bases for V and 2 bases for J; bases not matched to a gene: 8. The CDR3 is 15 amino acids. The CDR3 DNA is TGTGCCAGCAGTAAAACAGGGGGAGTCACCTACGAGCAGTACTTC. This encodes CASSKTGGVTYEQYF.

This clonotype appeared a few times. This rearrangement joins TRBV11-2 to TRBJ1-1, with D perhaps TRBD1 (5 bases). Trimming pared 1 base from V and 6 bases from J, leaving 24 bases between. The CDR3 covers 18 residues. Germline V gives CDR1 SGHAT, CDR2 FQNNGV. This CDR3 is CASSLGRLGGDLGPEAFF. The CDR3 DNA follows: TGTGCCAGCAGCTTAGGGCGGTTGGGTGGGGACTTAGGCCCTGAAGCTTTCTTT.

Comments on this clonotype: With a much larger clone just one base away, this may be a read error. The V and J genes are TRBV3-1 and TRBJ2-7, with D perhaps given as TRBD1 or TRBD2 (5 bases each). CDR1 and CDR2 (germline): LGHDT, YNNKEL (reference sequence). The CDR3 runs 11 residues. V dropped 5 bases and J dropped 7 bases, with 9 bases sitting between them. The CDR3 DNA reads TGTGCCAGCAGCTACGGGGCAGAGCAGTACTTC. The encoded protein is CASSYGAEQYF.

The chain carries TRBV6-1 and TRBJ2-2, with TRBD2 matching 7 bases. Germline V gene sequence: CDR1 MNHNS, CDR2 SASEGT. The length of the CDR3 is 14 residues. After removal of 8 bases from V and 9 bases from J, the junction contained 12 bases not matched to a gene. CDR3 DNA: TGTGCCAGCGCCTGGGACTACCGAACCAGGGAGCTGTTTTTT. Protein: CASAWDYRTRELFF.

This clonotype was seen ten or more times. The chain links TRBV6-2 or TRBV6-3 to TRBJ2-1; D is undetermined. V lost 7 bases and J lost 5, with 18 bases in between. The CDR3 extends over 15 amino acids. Germline lookup yields CDR1 MNHEY and CDR2 SVGEGT. The CDR3 DNA sequence: TGTGCCAGCACTCACAACTGGGCCCCAAACAATGAGCAGTTCTTC. Protein product: CASTHNWAPNNEQFF.

There are many counts of this clonotype. This chain connects TRBV7-2 to TRBJ2-7, with TRBD2 identical over 12 bases. The junction had 4 bases not matched to a gene; V was cut back by 0 bases and J by 1 base. Germline CDR1 SGHTA, CDR2 FQGNSA. The CDR3 spans 17 residues. DNA for the CDR3: TGTGCCAGCAGCTTAGCAACTAGCGGGAGGAAGTCCTACGAGCAGTACTTC. This encodes CASSLATSGRKSYEQYF.

This clonotype was counted at least ten times. The CDR3 here is CASSELGRGGMNTEAFF. The CDR3 DNA sequence: TGTGCCAGCAGTGAATTAGGTCGTGGCGGCATGAACACTGAAGCTTTCTTT. The chain couples TRBV25-1 to TRBJ1-1; D call uncertain. Deletions cut 1 base from V and 0 bases from J, with 15 bases between. The CDR3 runs to 17 residues. The germline V gene encodes CDR1 MGHDK and CDR2 SYGVNS. Full variable domain (outside the CDR3, taken from reference TRBV25-1 and TRBJ1-1): EADIYQTPRYLVIGTGKKITLECSQTMGHDKMYWYQQDPGMELHLIHYSYGVNSTEKGDLSSESTVSRIRTEHFPLTLESARPSHTSQYLCASSELGRGGMNTEAFFGQGTRLTVV.

The chain combines TRBV20-1 with TRBJ2-5; 10 bases align to TRBD1. The CDR3 runs 15 residues. Losses at the gene ends were 2 bases for V and 7 bases for J; bases not matched to a gene: 10. CDR1 is DFQATT, CDR2 SNEGSKA, per germline (reference sequence). The CDR3 protein is CSARNPGQGMGTQYF. The CDR3 DNA reads TGCAGTGCTAGAAACCCGGGACAGGGGATGGGGACCCAGTACTTC.

The CDR3 spells CASSSTELVLRHTDTQYF. CDR3 sequence (DNA): TGCGCCAGCAGCTCCACTGAACTAGTCCTTAGACACACAGATACGCAGTATTTT. This sequence joins TRBV5-1 and TRBJ2-3; perhaps TRBD2 as D (5 bases). Germline V lookup: CDR1 SGHRS, CDR2 YFSETQ. The CDR3 runs to 18 residues. V was cut by 3 bases and J by 2 bases, with 22 bases left in between.

The V call is TRBV27, the J call TRBJ2-1; 12 bases line up with TRBD2. CDR1 and CDR2 (germline): MNHEY, SMNVEV (reference sequence). CDR3 length: 19 amino acids. The junction had 12 bases not matched to a gene; V was cut back by 6 bases and J by 0 bases. The CDR3 sequence: CASSLILAGGRVSYNEQFF. CDR3 bases: TGTGCCAGCAGCCTAATACTAGCGGGAGGCCGCGTCTCCTACAATGAGCAGTTCTTC.

This clonotype has a count of ten or more. The CDR3 spells CSAKEAKALETQYF. The DNA of the CDR3 is TGCAGTGCTAAAGAGGCGAAAGCTTTAGAGACCCAGTACTTC. The chain is built from TRBV20-1 and TRBJ2-5; D unresolved. This CDR3 spans 14 amino acids. V was trimmed by 4 bases and J by 4 bases, leaving 16 bases between them. Germline CDR1 and CDR2: DFQATT and SNEGSKA (reference sequence).

This clonotype was counted ten times or more. The chain recombines TRBV6-2 or TRBV6-3 with TRBJ2-1; D call uncertain. Germline CDR1 MNHEY, CDR2 SVGEGT. The V end was cut by 2 bases, the J end by 0 bases, with 14 bases between. The CDR3 extends over 17 amino acids. The CDR3 protein is CASSYEQPESSYNEQFF. CDR3 nucleotides: TGTGCCAGCAGTTACGAGCAGCCGGAGAGCTCCTACAATGAGCAGTTCTTC.

This clonotype has a single count. It is unclear where the CDR3 begins or ends on the DNA, so no DNA is shown, and the CDR3 is as TCRdb lists it. The chain couples TRBV7-9 to TRBJ1-1. CDR1 and CDR2 from the germline V gene are SEHNR and FQNEAQ (reference sequence). Both ends counted, the CDR3 spans 22 residues. The CDR3 sequence: CASSKYSGGDIQYFGAGPEAFF.

The J gene is TRBJ2-7, the V gene TRBV20-1, with 7 bases fitting TRBD2. The DNA end is more similar to TRBJ2-1, so the J call may be wrong. Germline V gene data show CDR1 as DFQATT and CDR2 as SNEGSKA (reference sequence). The CDR3 runs 16 residues. The CDR3: CSAREVGGSPLYEQFF. The CDR3 bases are TGCAGTGCTAGAGAAGTTGGCGGGAGCCCCCTCTATGAGCAGTTCTTC.

This clonotype was observed at least ten times. J is TRBJ1-1 and V is TRBV18; no clear D. V was shortened by 5 bases and J by 1 base, with 17 bases between the two germline ends. The CDR3 contains 16 residues. CDR1 is KGHSH, CDR2 LQKENI, per germline. The CDR3 here is CASSSSSTLQNTEAFF. CDR3 bases: TGTGCCAGCTCATCGAGTTCGACGCTCCAGAACACTGAAGCTTTCTTT. The variable domain in full, with the rest retrieved from reference TRBV18 and TRBJ1-1, is NAGVMQNPRHLVRRRGQEARLRCSPMKGHSHVYWYRQLPEEGLKFMVYLQKENIIDESGMPKERFSAEFPKEGPSILRIQQVVRGDSAAYFCASSSSSTLQNTEAFFGQGTRLTVV.

This clonotype was observed at least ten times. The rearrangement links TRBV24-1 to TRBJ2-1, with D perhaps matching TRBD1 (5 bases). Trimming took off 7 bases at V and 9 bases at J, with 15 bases between the two ends. Germline loops: CDR1 KGHDR, CDR2 SFDVKD. This CDR3 spans 13 amino acids. The CDR3 is CATRLQDWSEQFF. Here the CDR3 DNA reads TGTGCCACCAGACTACAGGATTGGAGTGAGCAGTTCTTC.

This clonotype was detected only a few times. The CDR3: CASTSGQINEQYF. The DNA for the CDR3 is TGTGCCAGCACCTCGGGACAGATTAACGAGCAGTACTTC. This chain joins TRBV12-3 or TRBV12-4 and TRBJ2-7, with 7 bases aligning to TRBD1. V was clipped by 7 bases and J by 5 bases; unmatched bases: 8. The CDR3 runs to 13 residues.

CDR3 in amino acids: CASSTGVGGGAYNEQFF. For the CDR3, the DNA is TGTGCCAGCAGTACGGGCGTGGGCGGAGGAGCCTACAATGAGCAGTTCTTC. This chain links TRBV7-9 with TRBJ2-1, with D perhaps TRBD2 (5 bases). Germline assignment: CDR1 SEHNR and CDR2 FQNEAQ (reference sequence). CDR3 length: 17 residues. Trimming removed 6 bases at V and 2 bases at J, with 20 bases between.

This chain uses TRBV10-3 with TRBJ2-4, with 9 bases identical to TRBD1. The CDR3 has 16 residues. V dropped 3 bases and J dropped 1; count of bases not matched to a gene: 4. CDR1 and CDR2 (germline): ENHRY, SYGVKD. CDR3 region: CAISDGTGFAKNIQYF. CDR3 coding DNA: TGTGCCATCAGTGACGGGACAGGGTTTGCCAAAAACATTCAGTACTTC.

At least ten counts were recorded for this clonotype. V gene TRBV28 combines with J gene TRBJ2-3; the D is unclear. CDR1 is MDHEN and CDR2 is SYDVKM in the germline V gene. V dropped 6 bases and J dropped 0 bases, with 10 bases sitting between them. The CDR3 runs to 14 residues. The CDR3 is CASRSQQSTDTQYF. CDR3 sequence (DNA): TGTGCCAGCAGGTCTCAGCAAAGCACAGATACGCAGTATTTT.

This clonotype was recorded at least ten times. The rearrangement uses TRBV2 and TRBJ2-1; possible D gene TRBD2, 5 bases. Looked up from germline, CDR1 is SNHLY and CDR2 is FYNNEI. The CDR3 totals 16 residues. Trimming removed 0 bases from V and 3 bases from J, with 12 bases in between. The CDR3 nucleotides read TGTGCCAGCAGTGAAGCGGGAGCGGAGTACTACAATGAGCAGTTCTTC. Protein product: CASSEAGAEYYNEQFF.

This chain uses TRBV25-1 with TRBJ2-7, with a weak D call TRBD2 (5 bases). Per germline, CDR1 MGHDK and CDR2 SYGVNS. Trimming cost V 9 bases and J 5 bases, with 17 bases left between them. CDR3 length: 13 amino acids. The DNA for the CDR3 is TGTGCCAGTAGCAGGACTGGCGGCAACGAGCAGTACTTC. It translates to CASSRTGGNEQYF.

This clonotype was counted many times. V usage is TRBV6-2 or TRBV6-3 and J usage is TRBJ2-1; no reliable D call. This CDR3 spans 11 amino acids. CDR1 and CDR2 (germline): MNHEY, SVGEGT. Trimming left V 5 bases short and J 6 bases short, with 5 bases between. CDR3 loop: CASSRINEQFF. The CDR3 DNA sequence: TGTGCCAGCAGTAGAATCAATGAGCAGTTCTTC.

Concerning this clonotype: A much larger clonotype is one base distant, so this may be a read error. This sequence joins TRBV7-6 and TRBJ2-1; 7 positions agree with TRBD2. V shed 1 base, J shed 4 bases, and the junction held 13 bases outside the gene matches. Germline lookup yields CDR1 SGHVS and CDR2 FNYEAQ. The CDR3 has 18 amino acids. CDR3 sequence (DNA): TGTGCCAGCAGCTTAGTGTCTAGCGGTGCGGTGAGATACAATGAGCAGTTCTTC. This sequence encodes CASSLVSSGAVRYNEQFF.

Concerning this clonotype itself: Being one base from a much bigger clone, this may be a read error. The chain employs TRBV7-6 and TRBJ2-2; TRBD2 aligns across 8 bases. The germline V gene encodes CDR1 SGHVS and CDR2 FNYEAQ. This CDR3 has 15 amino acids. The CDR3 bases are TGTGCCAGCAGCCCCTTAGAAGCGGGAGCCGGGGAGGTGTTTTTT. Protein product: CASSPLEAGAGEVFF.

A remark on this clonotype: The junction does not match germline at one end; this may be a read error. This chain uses TRBV6-1 with TRBJ2-1; maybe TRBD2 (5 bases). This CDR3 spans 15 amino acids. The germline gives CDR1 MNHNS, CDR2 SASEGT. The CDR3 sequence is CAGSLLVGRYNEQFF. The CDR3 DNA sequence: TGTGCCGGCAGTCTACTAGTGGGAAGATACAATGAGCAGTTCTTC.

This clonotype has at least ten counts. The chain carries TRBV7-2 and TRBJ1-3; perhaps TRBD1 as D (6 bases). Germline V gene data show CDR1 as SGHTA and CDR2 as FQGNSA. The length of the CDR3 is 14 residues. V was cut by 5 bases and J by 3 bases, with 11 bases left in between. The CDR3 sequence is CASSAQGYGNTIYF. The CDR3 nucleotides are TGTGCCAGCAGCGCGCAGGGGTATGGAAACACCATATATTTT.

This clonotype occurred many times. The rearrangement joins TRBV6-2 or TRBV6-3 to TRBJ2-1; D perhaps matches TRBD2 (6 bases). Germline CDR1 is MNHEY and CDR2 is SVGEGT. V was shortened by 7 bases and J by 6 bases, with 16 bases between the two germline ends. The CDR3 extends over 14 amino acids. Here the CDR3 DNA reads TGTGCCAGCAAAAAGGCTAGCGCCGTCAATGAGCAGTTCTTC. As protein: CASKKASAVNEQFF.